Listed below are T cell receptor beta chains from one sample, sequenced in a study of blood T cell repertoires in COVID-19. Only in-frame clones appear in the TCRdb table, and some are missing; sequencing was by immunoSEQ multiplex PCR. The sample lists about 68,000 clones, just over 85% occurring once. Sequenced: peripheral blood. Receptors originate from a woman in her fifties or sixties with acute or convalescent COVID-19. Both conserved end residues are part of each CDR3. Fields, in order: CDR3 protein, CDR3 DNA, CDR3 length, V gene, D gene, J gene, clone size. D genes are given only for firm matches. Clone sizes are given selectively: once, few, many, or a class where the clone is expanded.

CDR3aa: CASSQGASGRTGELFF; CDR3nt: TGTGCCAGCAGCCAAGGAGCTAGCGGGCGTACCGGGGAGCTGTTTTTT; len: 16; v_gene: TRBV3-1/TRBV3-2; d_gene: TRBD2; j_gene: TRBJ2-2; abundance: .
CDR3aa: CASSLMGEGSGYTF; CDR3nt: TGCGCCAGCAGCCTGATGGGGGAGGGATCGGGCTACACCTTC; len: 14; v_gene: TRBV5-1; d_gene: .; j_gene: TRBJ1-2; abundance: .
CDR3aa: CASSLGGRFVNTEAFF; CDR3nt: TGCGCCAGCAGCTTGGGAGGGAGGTTCGTGAACACTGAAGCTTTCTTT; len: 16; v_gene: TRBV5-1; d_gene: .; j_gene: TRBJ1-1; abundance: .
CDR3aa: CATLPEGMLALGSYTF; CDR3nt: TGTGCAACACTTCCCGAGGGTATGCTGGCTCTAGGGTCTTACACCTTC; len: 16; v_gene: TRBV9; d_gene: .; j_gene: TRBJ1-2; abundance: .
CDR3aa: CASTRDKGTEAFF; CDR3nt: TGTGCCAGCACCCGGGACAAGGGCACTGAAGCTTTCTTT; len: 13; v_gene: TRBV2; d_gene: .; j_gene: TRBJ1-1; abundance: .
CDR3aa: CAWSPTASPLHF; CDR3nt: TGTGCCTGGAGTCCGACAGCTTCACCCCTCCACTTT; len: 12; v_gene: TRBV30; d_gene: .; j_gene: TRBJ1-6; abundance: .
CDR3aa: CASSLDQDTEAFF; CDR3nt: TGTGCCAGCAGCTTAGATCAGGACACTGAAGCTTTCTTT; len: 13; v_gene: TRBV7-9; d_gene: .; j_gene: TRBJ1-1; abundance: .
CDR3aa: CASSLRSGTDTQYF; CDR3nt: TGTGCCAGCAGCCTAAGATCTGGCACAGATACGCAGTATTTT; len: 14; v_gene: TRBV7-9; d_gene: .; j_gene: TRBJ2-3; abundance: .
CDR3aa: CASSPGQPLRDTQYF; CDR3nt: TGTGCCAGCAGCCCGGGACAGCCCCTGCGGGATACGCAGTATTTT; len: 15; v_gene: TRBV5-4; d_gene: TRBD1; j_gene: TRBJ2-3; abundance: .
CDR3aa: CASSETRTSGSNEQYF; CDR3nt: TGTGCCAGCAGTGAAACCCGGACTAGCGGGAGTAACGAGCAGTACTTC; len: 16; v_gene: TRBV2; d_gene: TRBD2; j_gene: TRBJ2-7; abundance: .
CDR3aa: CASSQVGGNLFF; CDR3nt: TGCGCCAGCAGCCAAGTCGGCGGGAATCTGTTTTTT; len: 12; v_gene: TRBV4-1; d_gene: .; j_gene: TRBJ2-2; abundance: .
CDR3aa: CASTLAGADTQYF; CDR3nt: TGCGCCAGCACATTAGCGGGAGCCGATACGCAGTATTTT; len: 13; v_gene: TRBV5-1; d_gene: TRBD2; j_gene: TRBJ2-3; abundance: .
CDR3aa: CASSLDYNTIYF; CDR3nt: TGTGCCAGCAGCTTAGATTATAACACCATATATTTT; len: 12; v_gene: TRBV7-9; d_gene: .; j_gene: TRBJ1-3; abundance: .
CDR3aa: CASSPLPSQPQHF; CDR3nt: TGCGCCAGCAGCCCACTCCCGAGTCAGCCCCAGCATTTT; len: 13; v_gene: TRBV5-1; d_gene: .; j_gene: TRBJ1-5; abundance: few
CDR3aa: CASSQELGGHLNTEAFF; CDR3nt: TGTGCCAGCAGCCAAGAGCTGGGGGGGCATTTGAACACTGAAGCTTTCTTT; len: 17; v_gene: TRBV3-1/TRBV3-2; d_gene: .; j_gene: TRBJ1-1; abundance: .
CDR3aa: CASSYGRQAMGYGYTF; CDR3nt: TGTGCCAGCAGTTACGGTAGACAGGCTATGGGCTATGGCTACACCTTC; len: 16; v_gene: TRBV6-5; d_gene: .; j_gene: TRBJ1-2; abundance: .
CDR3aa: CASSISRQLSTDTQYF; CDR3nt: TGTGCCAGTAGTATTAGTAGACAGCTTTCCACAGATACGCAGTATTTT; len: 16; v_gene: TRBV19; d_gene: .; j_gene: TRBJ2-3; abundance: .
CDR3aa: CAISEGLAGTYEQYF; CDR3nt: TGTGCCATCAGTGAAGGGCTAGCGGGGACCTACGAGCAGTACTTC; len: 15; v_gene: TRBV10-3; d_gene: TRBD2; j_gene: TRBJ2-7; abundance: .
CDR3aa: CASSSRQGHTSPLHF; CDR3nt: TGTGCCAGCAGCTCTAGACAGGGCCATACTTCACCCCTCCACTTT; len: 15; v_gene: TRBV28; d_gene: TRBD1; j_gene: TRBJ1-6; abundance: .
CDR3aa: CASSSGTSGRSYEQYF; CDR3nt: TGCGCCAGCAGCTCGGGGACTAGCGGGCGCTCCTACGAGCAGTACTTC; len: 16; v_gene: TRBV5-1; d_gene: TRBD2; j_gene: TRBJ2-7; abundance: .
CDR3aa: CASSPRGQGVYGYTF; CDR3nt: TGTGCCAGCAGCCCCCGGGGGCAGGGGGTCTATGGCTACACCTTC; len: 15; v_gene: TRBV5-6; d_gene: TRBD1; j_gene: TRBJ1-2; abundance: .
CDR3aa: CASSQDAQGSNYGYTF; CDR3nt: TGTGCCAGCAGCCAAGATGCACAGGGTAGTAACTATGGCTACACCTTC; len: 16; v_gene: TRBV4-2; d_gene: .; j_gene: TRBJ1-2; abundance: once